This T cell receptor beta chain was sequenced for a study of blood T cell repertoires in COVID-19. CDR3 length: 16 amino acids. CDR1 LNHDA and CDR2 SQIVND come from the germline V gene (reference sequence). With 3 bases clipped from V and 6 bases from J, the junction kept 10 bases outside the gene matches. Repertoires were generated with immunoSEQ multiplex PCR, while TCRdb's copy carries only in-frame clones and drops some. The sample records about 180,000 clones, 70% to 90% being singletons. The source is a man aged 55 to 69 with acute or convalescent COVID-19. Sequencing was carried out using peripheral blood. V and J are TRBV19 and TRBJ2-2; 7 bases agree with TRBD1. The CDR3 loop reads CASSIYPRGKPGELFF. The CDR3 nucleotides are TGTGCCAGTAGTATTTATCCCAGGGGGAAGCCCGGGGAGCTGTTTTTT.